Below, one T cell receptor (beta chain) is given with its context. The entry originates in a study of blood T cell repertoires in COVID-19. About the research overall: Both acute and convalescent COVID-19 samples were obtained from the United States, Italy and Spain.

The germline CDR1 and CDR2 sequences are SGHTA and FQGNSA. The CDR3 is made up of 16 amino acids. V lost 1 base, J lost 2 bases, and 14 bases lay in between. Original processing notes: By means of reference gene primer amplification, nucleated cell counts were estimated. The data were produced by immunoSEQ multiplex PCR, yet TCRdb's version contains in-frame clones alone and is incomplete. That table gives V, J and clone size, and the DNA gave D and trimming. The table includes fewer than 450,000 clones, more than 75% detected once. Sequenced input: peripheral blood. This receptor was obtained from a young woman who had recovered from COVID-19. The V and J genes are TRBV7-2 and TRBJ1-2, with a possible D match to TRBD1 (5 bases). CDR3 region: CASSLVARAYNYGYTF. CDR3 sequence (DNA): TGTGCCAGCAGCTTAGTCGCCAGGGCATACAACTATGGCTACACCTTC.